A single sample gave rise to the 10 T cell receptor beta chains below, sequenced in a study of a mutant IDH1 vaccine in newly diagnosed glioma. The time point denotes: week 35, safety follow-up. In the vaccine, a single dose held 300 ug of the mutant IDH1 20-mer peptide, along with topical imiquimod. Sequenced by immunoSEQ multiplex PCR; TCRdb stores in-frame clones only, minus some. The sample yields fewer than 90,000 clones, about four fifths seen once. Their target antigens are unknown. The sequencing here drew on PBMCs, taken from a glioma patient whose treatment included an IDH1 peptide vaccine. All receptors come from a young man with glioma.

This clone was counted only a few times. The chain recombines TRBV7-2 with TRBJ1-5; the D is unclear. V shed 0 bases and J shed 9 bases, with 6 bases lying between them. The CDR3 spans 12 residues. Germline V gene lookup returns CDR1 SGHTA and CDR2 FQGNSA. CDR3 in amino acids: CASSLAGRPQHF. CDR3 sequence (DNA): TGTGCCAGCAGCTTAGCAGGAAGGCCCCAGCATTTT.

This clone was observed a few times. In DNA, the CDR3 is TGTGCCATCGGGCAGACTAATGAAAAACTGTTTTTT. Translating it yields CAIGQTNEKLFF. V usage is TRBV10-3 and J usage is TRBJ1-4; no clear D gene. Between the trimmed V and J ends, which lost 8 bases and 2 bases, there was a span of 6 bases. Germline V gives CDR1 ENHRY, CDR2 SYGVKD. The CDR3 sequence is 12 residues long.

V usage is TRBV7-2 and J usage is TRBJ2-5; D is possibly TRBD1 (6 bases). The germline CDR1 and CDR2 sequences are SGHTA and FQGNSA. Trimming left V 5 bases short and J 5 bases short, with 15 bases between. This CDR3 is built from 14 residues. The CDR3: CASSQSQGSETQYF. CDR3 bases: TGTGCCAGCAGCCAATCACAGGGAAGTGAGACCCAGTACTTC.

The CDR3 protein is CASSLAFASGGASEQFF. CDR3 coding DNA: TGTGCCAGCAGCTTAGCGTTTGCTAGCGGGGGGGCCAGTGAGCAGTTCTTC. This chain joins TRBV7-6 and TRBJ2-1; 12 bases match TRBD2. Unmatched junction bases numbered 9, after V lost 0 bases and J lost 9 bases. The germline gives CDR1 SGHVS, CDR2 FNYEAQ. The length of the CDR3 is 17 residues. The full variable domain, in which reference TRBV7-6 and TRBJ2-1 provide the parts outside the CDR3, is GAGVSQSPRYKVTKRGQDVALRCDPISGHVSLYWYRQALGQGPEFLTYFNYEAQQDKSGLPNDRFSAERPEGSISTLTIQRTEQRDSAMYRCASSLAFASGGASEQFFGPGTRLTVL.

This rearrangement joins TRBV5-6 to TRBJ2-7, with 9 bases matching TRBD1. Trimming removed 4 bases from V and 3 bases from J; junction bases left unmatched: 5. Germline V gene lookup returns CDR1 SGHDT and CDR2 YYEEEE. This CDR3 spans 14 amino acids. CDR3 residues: CASSATGQGYEQYF. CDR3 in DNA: TGTGCCAGCAGCGCCACGGGACAGGGCTACGAGCAGTACTTC.

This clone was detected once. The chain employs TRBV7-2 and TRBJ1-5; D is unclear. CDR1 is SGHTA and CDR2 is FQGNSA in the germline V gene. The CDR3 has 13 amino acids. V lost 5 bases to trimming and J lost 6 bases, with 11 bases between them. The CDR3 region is CASSKMLFQPQHF. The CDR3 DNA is TGTGCCAGCAGCAAGATGTTGTTTCAGCCCCAGCATTTT.

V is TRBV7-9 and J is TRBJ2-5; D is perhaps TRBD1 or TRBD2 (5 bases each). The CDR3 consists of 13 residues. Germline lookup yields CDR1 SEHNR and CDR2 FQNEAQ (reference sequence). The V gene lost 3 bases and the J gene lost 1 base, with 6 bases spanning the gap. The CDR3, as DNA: TGTGCCAGCAGCTTGGGGGTCCAAGAGACCCAGTACTTC. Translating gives CASSLGVQETQYF.

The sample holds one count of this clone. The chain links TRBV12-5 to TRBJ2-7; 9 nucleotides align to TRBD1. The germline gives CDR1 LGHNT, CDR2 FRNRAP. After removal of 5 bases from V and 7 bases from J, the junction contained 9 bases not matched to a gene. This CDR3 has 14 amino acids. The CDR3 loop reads CASGPGTGRWEQYF. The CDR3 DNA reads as TGTGCTAGTGGTCCGGGGACAGGGCGTTGGGAGCAGTACTTC. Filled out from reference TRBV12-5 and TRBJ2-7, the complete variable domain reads DARVTQTPRHKVTEMGQEVTMRCQPILGHNTVFWYRQTMMQGLELLAYFRNRAPLDDSGMPKDRFSAEMPDATLATLKIQPSEPRDSAVYFCASGPGTGRWEQYFGPGTRLTVT.

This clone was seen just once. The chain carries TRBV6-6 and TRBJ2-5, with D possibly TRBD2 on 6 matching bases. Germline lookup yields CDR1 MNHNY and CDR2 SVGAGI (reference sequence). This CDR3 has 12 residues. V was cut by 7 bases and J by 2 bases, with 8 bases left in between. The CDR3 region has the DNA TGTGCCAGCATAGGACTACAAGAGACCCAGTACTTC. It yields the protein CASIGLQETQYF.

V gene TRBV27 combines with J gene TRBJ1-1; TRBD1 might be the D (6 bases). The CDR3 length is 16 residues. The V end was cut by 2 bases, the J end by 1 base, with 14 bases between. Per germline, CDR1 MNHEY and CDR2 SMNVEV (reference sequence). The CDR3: CASSLTGTSANTEAFF. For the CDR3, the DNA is TGTGCCAGCAGTTTAACCGGGACATCCGCGAACACTGAAGCTTTCTTT.